This T cell receptor (beta chain) was found in a study of vaccination effects on CD4 cells after COVID-19. Study-level results: Missing from the study were early post-infection timepoints, and its convalescent patients were few.

Comments on this clone: The antigen is not known.

This CDR3 has 15 residues. The ends lost 2 bases at V and 3 bases at J; junction bases unmatched: 3. The germline V gene has CDR1 SGHDT and CDR2 YYEEEE. Clones were read by immunoSEQ multiplex PCR, and TCRdb kept only the in-frame ones, dropping some. The table lists more than 35,000 clones, over 80% of them singletons, with 2.9% in the top ten. CD4+ T cells were isolated after less than 12 days of culture. Nobody among the vaccine recipients had prior SARS-CoV-2 infection (nucleocapsid antibodies were negative). The receptor was isolated from a human donor who received a COVID-19 vaccine. The genes are TRBV5-6 and TRBJ2-3, with 10 bases aligning to TRBD2. The input for sequencing was CD4+ T cells from PBMCs cultured without peptide, taken before COVID-19 vaccination. CDR3 in DNA: TGTGCCAGCAGCTTTAATAGCGGGGGGACAGATACGCAGTATTTT. It yields the protein CASSFNSGGTDTQYF.